This T cell receptor (beta chain) was obtained from a study of blood T cell repertoires in COVID-19. As processed by the authors: Amplifying reference gene primers gave estimates of nucleated cell counts. Produced via immunoSEQ multiplex PCR; TCRdb's table is partial and in-frame only. The V and J calls and the clone size are those of that table, but D and trimming were determined from the DNA. The data show approximately 70,000 clones, approximately 90% seen once. Germline trimming cut 0 bases from V and 3 bases from J; bases unmatched to any gene: 3. This CDR3 has 16 residues. CDR1 and CDR2 (germline): LGHNA, YNFKEQ.

The sequenced material came from peripheral blood. The chain links TRBV4-2 to TRBJ2-1, with 9 bases matching TRBD2. The TCR originated in an older woman with active COVID-19. Here the CDR3 reads CASSQDTSGYYNEQFF. The CDR3 DNA reads as TGTGCCAGCAGCCAAGATACTAGCGGGTACTACAATGAGCAGTTCTTC.